Following are 29 T cell receptor beta chains from one sample sequenced in a study of neoadjuvant nivolumab and ipilimumab in lung cancer. Method: immunoSEQ multiplex PCR; TCRdb's copy keeps in-frame clones and lacks some. There are 28,000 or so clones in the sample; 75% to 85% occur only once, and around 5% lies in the top ten. The sample consisted of tumor tissue, taken after neoadjuvant nivolumab, alone or with ipilimumab, at or shortly before surgery. The source of these receptors is an adult with non-small cell lung cancer.

The genes are TRBV6-6 and TRBJ2-3, with TRBD2 matching 12 bases. The ends lost 9 bases at V and 3 bases at J; junction bases unmatched: 4. The CDR3 consists of 14 residues. Germline V gene lookup returns CDR1 MNHNY and CDR2 SVGAGI (reference sequence). CDR3 coding DNA: TGTGCCAGTCGACTAGCGGGAGTTACAGATACGCAGTATTTT. This gives the protein CASRLAGVTDTQYF.

This clone was counted a single time. CDR3 amino acids: CASSVWRPRTDTQYF. CDR3 in DNA: TGTGCCAGCAGTGTATGGCGGCCCCGCACAGATACGCAGTATTTT. The chain links TRBV6-1 to TRBJ2-3, with unresolved D. Deletions cut 4 bases from V and 1 base from J, with 12 bases between. This CDR3 comprises 15 residues. Germline V gives CDR1 MNHNS, CDR2 SASEGT.

This clone was seen only once. This chain joins TRBV29-1 and TRBJ2-6; TRBD2 agrees at 7 bases. The CDR3 loop spans 21 amino acids. The germline CDR1 and CDR2 sequences are SQVTM and ANQGSEA. After removal of 0 bases from V and 3 bases from J, the junction contained 20 bases not matched to a gene. This chain's CDR3 is CSVEERSPSLRGRDGANVLTF. Written as DNA, the CDR3 is TGCAGCGTTGAAGAGAGGTCCCCGTCACTACGGGGGAGGGATGGGGCCAACGTCCTGACTTTC.

The chain has TRBV30 and TRBJ2-2, with D hard to call. Trimming stripped 0 bases from V and 3 bases from J, with 8 bases between. This CDR3 has 14 amino acids. Germline V gene data show CDR1 as GTSNPN and CDR2 as SVGIG (reference sequence). The CDR3 loop reads CAWSVLRDTGELFF. CDR3 coding DNA: TGTGCCTGGAGTGTACTTAGGGACACCGGGGAGCTGTTTTTT.

This clone was seen only once. The chain uses TRBV7-9 and TRBJ2-5; TRBD2 agrees at 13 bases. With V trimmed by 5 bases and J by 10 bases, 7 bases remained unmatched. CDR3 length: 14 amino acids. Germline loops: CDR1 SEHNR, CDR2 FQNEAQ (reference sequence). CDR3 DNA sequence: TGTGCCAGCAGCCCCGGGACTAGCGGGGACGGCCAGTACTTC. Its translation: CASSPGTSGDGQYF.

J is TRBJ2-3 and V is TRBV11-1, with TRBD2 matching 8 bases. J was trimmed by 0 bases and V by 5 bases; bases with no gene match: 4. Per the germline V gene, CDR1 is SGHAT and CDR2 is FQDESV (reference sequence). This CDR3 is built from 15 residues. The CDR3 nucleotides read TGTGCCAGCAGCCGCGGGAGGCTCAGCACAGATACGCAGTATTTT. Its protein product is CASSRGRLSTDTQYF.

This clone has just one count. The chain is built from TRBV13 and TRBJ1-5, with D unresolved. CDR1 and CDR2 from the germline V gene are PRHDT and FYEKMQ (reference sequence). The CDR3 has 15 residues. V dropped 0 bases and J dropped 7 bases, with 13 bases sitting between them. For the CDR3, the DNA is TGTGCCAGCAGCTTAGGCCCGACGCGGGGACAGCCCCAGCATTTT. Amino acids: CASSLGPTRGQPQHF.

V is TRBV29-1 and J is TRBJ2-5; D possibly corresponds to TRBD1 (7 bases). CDR3 size: 14 residues. V lost 7 bases to trimming and J lost 2 bases, with 17 bases between them. Germline CDR1 is SQVTM and CDR2 is ANQGSEA. The CDR3 here is CSAGGYGPQETQYF. The CDR3 nucleotides read TGCAGCGCAGGGGGGTATGGACCTCAAGAGACCCAGTACTTC.

The chain uses TRBV28 and TRBJ1-2; tentative D call: TRBD1 (5 bases). Germline CDR1 and CDR2: MDHEN and SYDVKM. Deletions cut 5 bases from V and 3 bases from J, with 16 bases between. The CDR3 runs to 15 residues. CDR3 DNA sequence: TGTGCCAGCAGTCCCCCCCCTCCGGGGGACTATGGCTACACCTTC. Residues: CASSPPPPGDYGYTF.

The V call is TRBV5-5, the J call TRBJ1-2, with TRBD1 matching 10 bases. The CDR3 loop spans 17 amino acids. Looked up from germline, CDR1 is SGHKS and CDR2 is YYEKEE (reference sequence). With V trimmed by 5 bases and J by 6 bases, 16 bases remained unmatched. CDR3 DNA: TGTGCCAGCAGTCCAACGCCACCGACAGGGGGCAGGGATGGCTACACCTTC. It translates to CASSPTPPTGGRDGYTF.

The table lists this clone with a few counts. This sequence joins TRBV28 and TRBJ2-1; 8 bases line up with TRBD2. This CDR3 is 15 amino acids long. The V and J ends lost 4 bases and 5 bases, in that order; junction bases with no gene match: 7. Germline V gene data show CDR1 as MDHEN and CDR2 as SYDVKM. The CDR3 coding sequence is TGTGCCAGCAGTTCAAACACCGGGAGGGACAATGAGCAGTTCTTC. Translated, it gives CASSSNTGRDNEQFF. The variable domain in full, with the rest retrieved from reference TRBV28 and TRBJ2-1, is DVKVTQSSRYLVKRTGEKVFLECVQDMDHENMFWYRQDPGLGLRLIYFSYDVKMKEKGDIPEGYSVSREKKERFSLILESASTNQTSMYLCASSSNTGRDNEQFFGPGTRLTVL.

This chain links TRBV7-2 with TRBJ2-7, with 8 bases aligning to TRBD1. V was clipped by 3 bases and J by 3 bases; unmatched bases: 4. This CDR3 is built from 14 residues. CDR1 is SGHTA, CDR2 FQGNSA, per germline. The CDR3 region has the DNA TGTGCCAGCAGCTTGACAGGGGCAAGCTACGAGCAGTACTTC. Translation: CASSLTGASYEQYF.

The V and J genes are TRBV7-2 and TRBJ2-5; D possibly corresponds to TRBD1 (6 bases). Trimming removed 1 base from V and 2 bases from J, with 11 bases in between. The CDR3 is 15 amino acids. Germline V gene sequence: CDR1 SGHTA, CDR2 FQGNSA. CDR3 coding DNA: TGTGCCAGCAGCTTAGTAGGACAGCTGCAAGAGACCCAGTACTTC. This sequence encodes CASSLVGQLQETQYF.

The rearrangement uses TRBV4-2 and TRBJ2-3; D unresolved. The V gene lost 0 bases and the J gene lost 2 bases, with 6 bases spanning the gap. Germline V lookup: CDR1 LGHNA, CDR2 YNFKEQ. The CDR3 has 14 residues. The chain's CDR3 is CASSQDRYTDTQYF. The CDR3 DNA is TGTGCCAGCAGCCAAGACAGGTACACAGATACGCAGTATTTT.

The chain links TRBV27 to TRBJ1-5; 8 bases are a match to TRBD1. Losses at the gene ends were 6 bases for V and 5 bases for J; bases not matched to a gene: 6. The germline V gene encodes CDR1 MNHEY and CDR2 SMNVEV (reference sequence). The CDR3 spans 14 residues. The CDR3 region has the DNA TGTGCCAGCAGCCTAGGACAGGGAGATCAGCCCCAGCATTTT. It codes for CASSLGQGDQPQHF.

The rearrangement links TRBV9 to TRBJ1-2; D is unclear. Germline V gene lookup returns CDR1 SGDLS and CDR2 YYNGEE. The CDR3 runs to 15 residues. Trimming cost V 3 bases and J 2 bases, with 14 bases left between them. The DNA for the CDR3 is TGTGCCAGCAGCGGGGGAATACTACCCAACTATGGCTACACCTTC. Residues: CASSGGILPNYGYTF.

The CDR3 loop reads CASSEQAGGEQYF. The CDR3 bases are TGCGCCAGCAGTGAACAGGCAGGGGGTGAGCAGTACTTC. V is TRBV10-2 and J is TRBJ2-7; 7 bases fit TRBD1. Germline CDR1 WSHSY, CDR2 SAAADI. There are 13 residues in the CDR3. J was trimmed by 7 bases and V by 3 bases; bases with no gene match: 6.

V gene TRBV10-3 combines with J gene TRBJ1-5; TRBD1 might be the D (6 bases). The germline V gene encodes CDR1 ENHRY and CDR2 SYGVKD. V was shortened by 3 bases and J by 7 bases, with 13 bases between the two germline ends. The CDR3 is 14 residues long. CDR3 coding DNA: TGTGCCATCAGTGATGGGCAGGGGAGCCAGCCCCAGCATTTT. It encodes CAISDGQGSQPQHF.

The chain employs TRBV5-4 and TRBJ1-3; 11 bases match TRBD1. This CDR3 has 16 residues. V was clipped by 4 bases and J by 4 bases; unmatched bases: 7. Germline V gene lookup returns CDR1 SGHNT and CDR2 YYREEE (reference sequence). This CDR3 is CASSVRTGGIGNTIYF. The CDR3 bases are TGTGCCAGCAGCGTGCGGACAGGGGGCATCGGAAACACCATATATTTT.

The gene calls are TRBV19 and TRBJ1-1; D is uncertain. Germline-derived CDR1 and CDR2 are LNHDA and SQIVND (reference sequence). Between the trimmed V and J ends, which lost 5 bases and 1 base, there was a span of 8 bases. The CDR3 has 13 amino acids. Written as DNA, the CDR3 is TGTGCCAGTAGTTCACAGACGAACACTGAAGCTTTCTTT. Encoded protein: CASSSQTNTEAFF. Using reference TRBV19 and TRBJ1-1 for the parts outside the CDR3, the full variable domain is DGGITQSPKYLFRKEGQNVTLSCEQNLNHDAMYWYRQDPGQGLRLIYYSQIVNDFQKGDIAEGYSVSREKKESFPLTVTSAQKNPTAFYLCASSSQTNTEAFFGQGTRLTVV.

V gene TRBV6-1 combines with J gene TRBJ1-2; D is undetermined. V was trimmed by 7 bases and J by 10 bases, leaving 22 bases between them. This CDR3 is 14 amino acids long. The germline gives CDR1 MNHNS, CDR2 SASEGT. CDR3 bases: TGTGCCAGCACTGCCGACATCAAACTATATTACTACACCTTC. This gives the protein CASTADIKLYYYTF.

The chain links TRBV6-5 to TRBJ1-3, with unresolved D. The CDR3 extends over 13 amino acids. The V end was cut by 4 bases, the J end by 7 bases, with 11 bases between. Germline V CDR1 and CDR2: MNHEY, SVGAGI. The CDR3 DNA follows: TGTGCCAGCAGTTCCGCGGGTAGGAACACCATATATTTT. Translating gives CASSSAGRNTIYF.

The chain employs TRBV7-9 and TRBJ1-2; D may be TRBD1 (5 bases). The germline V gene encodes CDR1 SEHNR and CDR2 FQNEAQ (reference sequence). The CDR3 length is 16 residues. Trimming removed 1 base at V and 4 bases at J, with 16 bases between. The CDR3 nucleotides are TGTGCCAGCAGCTTAGTTGATTTGGCAGGGCTCTATGGCTACACCTTC. Its translation is CASSLVDLAGLYGYTF.

This chain connects TRBV6-5 to TRBJ2-3; D is possibly TRBD1 (6 bases). The V and J ends lost 8 bases and 0 bases respectively, with 6 bases between them. CDR3 length: 12 amino acids. Germline V CDR1 and CDR2: MNHEY, SVGAGI. CDR3 region: CASGQSTDTQYF. In DNA form, the CDR3 reads TGTGCCAGCGGACAGAGCACAGATACGCAGTATTTT.

The chain uses TRBV18 and TRBJ2-2, with D possibly TRBD1 on 6 matching bases. Germline CDR1 reads KGHSH; CDR2 reads LQKENI. The CDR3 covers 17 residues. Trimming took off 3 bases at V and 3 bases at J, with 17 bases between the two ends. The CDR3 DNA is TGTGCCAGCTCACCGCTCCCAGGGGCGGGTGACACCGGGGAGCTGTTTTTT. Translating gives CASSPLPGAGDTGELFF.

This clone was recorded a few times. The chain couples TRBV11-3 to TRBJ2-2; D is ambiguous. This CDR3 contains 12 residues. Germline V gene data show CDR1 as SGHNT and CDR2 as YENEEA. V was clipped by 5 bases and J by 4 bases, with 5 bases between them. CDR3 nucleotide sequence: TGTGCCAGCAGCCCATCCACCGGGGAGCTGTTTTTT. Its protein product is CASSPSTGELFF.

This clone was seen only a few times. The chain carries TRBV5-6 and TRBJ1-1, with TRBD1 as a possible D gene (5 bases). The V and J ends lost 4 bases and 5 bases respectively, with 9 bases between them. The germline CDR1 and CDR2 sequences are SGHDT and YYEEEE. The CDR3 loop spans 12 amino acids. The CDR3 nucleotides are TGTGCCAGCAGCCCGCAGGGAACTGAAGCTTTCTTT. Protein: CASSPQGTEAFF.

This clone was recorded a few times. CDR3: CASSPLLDAGELFF. The CDR3 nucleotides are TGTGCCAGCAGTCCACTCCTGGACGCCGGGGAGCTGTTTTTT. J is TRBJ2-2 and V is TRBV6-1; D is uncertain. CDR3 length: 14 amino acids. Trimming took 5 bases from V and 6 from J, leaving 13 bases between them. Germline V lookup: CDR1 MNHNS, CDR2 SASEGT.

V and J are TRBV29-1 and TRBJ1-5, with D perhaps TRBD1 (5 bases). Trimming took 7 bases from V and 0 from J, leaving 16 bases between them. Germline CDR1 is SQVTM and CDR2 is ANQGSEA. The CDR3 consists of 15 residues. CDR3 sequence reads: CSAWAGGNSNQPQHF. The CDR3 DNA is TGCAGCGCATGGGCGGGGGGAAATAGCAATCAGCCCCAGCATTTT.